This TCR beta chain was recovered during a study of PD-1 blockade in classical Hodgkin lymphoma. Measured with immunoSEQ multiplex PCR; TCRdb has only the in-frame clones, and not every one. The sample yields 35,000 to 45,000 clones, 80% to 90% seen once. In regard to this clone: Antigen specificity is unknown.

With no exception, relapse followed autologous stem cell transplantation in all patients, and brentuximab vedotin exposure varied. Findings and limits, study-wide: CD4+ TCR diversity rose significantly by C4D1, and CD8+ TCR diversity did not. Some patients started nivolumab under 1 year after ASCT, and they were excluded.

The CDR3 is made up of 15 amino acids. Germline V gives CDR1 LNHDA, CDR2 SQIVND (reference sequence). Trimming took 6 bases from V and 7 from J; bases not matched to a gene: 14. This clonotype was obtained from a human donor with classical Hodgkin lymphoma. The sample was peripheral blood mononuclear cells (PBMCs), taken before the second cycle of nivolumab. This sequence joins TRBV19 and TRBJ2-5, with 7 positions matching TRBD1. The CDR3: CASSLFGTEVGTQYF. CDR3 in DNA: TGTGCCAGTAGCCTATTTGGGACAGAGGTGGGGACCCAGTACTTC.